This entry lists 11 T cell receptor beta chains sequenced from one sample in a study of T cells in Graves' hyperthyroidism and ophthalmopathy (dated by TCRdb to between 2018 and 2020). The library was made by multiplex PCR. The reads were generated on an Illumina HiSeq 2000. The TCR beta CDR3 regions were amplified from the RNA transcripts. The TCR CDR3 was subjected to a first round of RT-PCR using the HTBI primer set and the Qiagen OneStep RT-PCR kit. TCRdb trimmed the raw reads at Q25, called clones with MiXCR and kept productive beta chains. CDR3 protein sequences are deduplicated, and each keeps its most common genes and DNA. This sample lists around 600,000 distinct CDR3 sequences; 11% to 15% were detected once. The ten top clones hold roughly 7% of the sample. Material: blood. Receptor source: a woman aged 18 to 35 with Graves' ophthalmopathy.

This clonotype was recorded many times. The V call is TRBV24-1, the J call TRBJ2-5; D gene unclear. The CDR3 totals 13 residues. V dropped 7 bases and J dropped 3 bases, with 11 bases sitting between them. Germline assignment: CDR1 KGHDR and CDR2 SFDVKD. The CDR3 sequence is CATSSEAKETQYF. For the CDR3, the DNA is TGTGCCACCAGCAGTGAGGCCAAAGAGACCCAGTACTTC.

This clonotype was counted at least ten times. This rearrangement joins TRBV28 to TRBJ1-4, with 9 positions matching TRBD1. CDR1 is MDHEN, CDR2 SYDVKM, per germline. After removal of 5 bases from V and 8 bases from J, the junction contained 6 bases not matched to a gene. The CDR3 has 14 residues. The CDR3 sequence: CASSPTGGGEKLFF. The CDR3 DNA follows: TGTGCCAGCAGTCCGACAGGGGGTGGGGAAAAACTGTTTTTT.

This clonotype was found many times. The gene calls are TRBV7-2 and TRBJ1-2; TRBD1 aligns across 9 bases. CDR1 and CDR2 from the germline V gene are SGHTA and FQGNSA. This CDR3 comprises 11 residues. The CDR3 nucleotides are TGTTTGGGACAGGGTAACTATGGCTACACCTTC. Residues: CLGQGNYGYTF.

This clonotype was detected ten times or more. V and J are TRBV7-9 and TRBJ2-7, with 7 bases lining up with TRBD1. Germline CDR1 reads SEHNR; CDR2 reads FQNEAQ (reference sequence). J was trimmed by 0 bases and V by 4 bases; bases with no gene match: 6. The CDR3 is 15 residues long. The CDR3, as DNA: TGTGCCAGCAGCTCGACAGGGCCCGACTCCTACGAGCAGTACTTC. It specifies CASSSTGPDSYEQYF.

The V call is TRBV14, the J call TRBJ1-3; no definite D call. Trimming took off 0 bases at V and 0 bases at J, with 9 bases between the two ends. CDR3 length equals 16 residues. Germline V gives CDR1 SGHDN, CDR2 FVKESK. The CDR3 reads CASSQDGLLSGNTIYF. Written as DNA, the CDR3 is TGTGCCAGCAGCCAAGATGGGCTACTCTCTGGAAACACCATATATTTT.

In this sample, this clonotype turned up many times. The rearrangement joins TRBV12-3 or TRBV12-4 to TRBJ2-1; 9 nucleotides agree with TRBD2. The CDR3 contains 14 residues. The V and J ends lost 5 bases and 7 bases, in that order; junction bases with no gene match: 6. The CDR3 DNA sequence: TGTGCCAGCAGTGGGACTAGCACCCAAAATGAGCAGTTCTTC. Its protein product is CASSGTSTQNEQFF.

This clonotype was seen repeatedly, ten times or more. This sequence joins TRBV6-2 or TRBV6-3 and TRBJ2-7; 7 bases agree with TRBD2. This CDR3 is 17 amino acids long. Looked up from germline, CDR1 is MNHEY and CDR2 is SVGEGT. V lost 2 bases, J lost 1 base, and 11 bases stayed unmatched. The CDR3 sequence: CASSYPLGERGSYEQYF. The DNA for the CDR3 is TGTGCCAGCAGTTACCCCCTGGGCGAGCGGGGTTCCTACGAGCAGTACTTC.

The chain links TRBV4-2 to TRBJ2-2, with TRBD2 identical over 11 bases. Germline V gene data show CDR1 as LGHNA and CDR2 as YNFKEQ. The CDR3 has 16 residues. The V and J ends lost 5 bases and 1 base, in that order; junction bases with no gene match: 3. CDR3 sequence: CASSETSGVNTGELFF. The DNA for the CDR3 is TGTGCCAGCAGCGAGACTAGCGGGGTGAACACCGGGGAGCTGTTTTTT.

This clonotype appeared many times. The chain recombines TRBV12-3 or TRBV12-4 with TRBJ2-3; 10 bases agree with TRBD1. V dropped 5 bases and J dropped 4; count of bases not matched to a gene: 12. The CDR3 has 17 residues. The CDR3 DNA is TGTGCCAGCAGTGCAAAGCCGGGACAGGGGTCGGCAGATACGCAGTATTTT. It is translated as CASSAKPGQGSADTQYF.

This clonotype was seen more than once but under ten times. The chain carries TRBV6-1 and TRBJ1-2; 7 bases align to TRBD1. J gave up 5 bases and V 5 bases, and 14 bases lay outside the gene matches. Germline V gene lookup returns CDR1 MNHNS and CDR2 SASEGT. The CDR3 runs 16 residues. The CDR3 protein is CASSPGGSSTLYGYTF. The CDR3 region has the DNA TGTGCCAGCAGTCCAGGGGGGTCGTCGACCCTATATGGCTACACCTTC.

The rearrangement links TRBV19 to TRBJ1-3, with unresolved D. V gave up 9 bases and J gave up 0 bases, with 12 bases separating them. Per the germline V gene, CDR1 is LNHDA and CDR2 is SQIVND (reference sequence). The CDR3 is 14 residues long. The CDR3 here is CASLDVFSGNTIYF. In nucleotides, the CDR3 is TGTGCCAGCCTGGACGTATTCTCTGGAAACACCATATATTTT.